There are a few counts of the clone carrying this TCR beta chain. Its antigen is currently unknown. This sample stems from a study of OX40 agonist ivuxolimab in advanced cancers. General study results and limits: Fewer expanded clones were found on average in CD4+ than in CD8+ T cells. At 0.1-3.0 mg/kg, partial responders had clonal expansion among the lowest observed. The expanded peripheral T cells' antigen specificity was not determined.

Sequencing was performed with immunoSEQ multiplex PCR; in TCRdb, only in-frame clones are kept and a portion is missing. Of roughly 32,000 clones listed, less than 90% were seen once; the top ten hold 22%. This CDR3 has 15 residues. Trimming took 2 bases from V and 6 from J, leaving 17 bases between them. Germline V CDR1 and CDR2: SGHKS, YYEKEE (reference sequence). This TCR came from an adult with an advanced solid tumor such as melanoma, head and neck, liver or kidney cancer. J is TRBJ1-1 and V is TRBV5-5; D not resolved. The specimen was CD4+ or CD8+ T cells sorted from blood, collected in a trial of the OX40 agonist ivuxolimab. The CDR3 DNA follows: TGTGCCAGCAGCTTAGCTGACCTACTGGCCGCTGAAGCTTTCTTT. It codes for CASSLADLLAAEAFF.